A single T cell receptor (beta chain) is shown here with its context. What it binds is unknown. The germline V and J ends were trimmed by 2 bases and 5 bases, with 16 bases remaining between them. The CDR3 length is 16 residues. CDR1 is SGHVS, CDR2 FQNEAQ, per germline. This specimen belongs to a study of response to subunit inactivated influenza vaccine. Overall study findings and caveats: The authors suggested that every seasonal influenza vaccination recruits few new T cells.

TCRdb fed the RT-PCR reads into MiXCR, producing one record per CDR3 protein. The sample has almost 250,000 distinct CDR3 sequences, 10% to 15% seen once. Sample: non-naive T cells sorted from PBMCs, taken around two weeks before vaccination. The receptor's source is a man aged 50 to 59 who received an inactivated influenza vaccine. This sequence joins TRBV7-8 and TRBJ1-5; possibly TRBD1 for D (6 bases). CDR3 sequence reads: CASSLLRSGVHQPQHF. DNA of the CDR3: TGTGCCAGCAGCTTATTAAGATCAGGGGTTCATCAGCCCCAGCATTTT.